Listed below are T cell receptor beta chains from one sample, sequenced in a study of prognosis after radiotherapy for stage I lung cancer. MiXCR was run by TCRdb on the multiplex PCR reads, yielding one entry per CDR3 protein. Of about 30,000 distinct CDR3 sequences in the sample, roughly 31% were seen once. Sequencing used PBMCs, obtained before or after stereotactic body radiation therapy (not recorded which). These receptors were taken from a donor of 50 years or more with non-small cell lung cancer. The CDR3 runs from the conserved cysteine through the conserved F or W. Fields, in order: V gene, clone size, J gene, D gene, CDR3 protein, CDR3 DNA. D genes are given only for firm matches. Clone size, where shown, is once, few, many, or a class for clones that have expanded.

TRBV4-1	many	TRBJ2-1	NA	CASSHIQLMAGHNNNEQFF	TGCGCCAGCAGCCACATACAACTTATGGCGGGACACAATAACAATGAGCAGTTCTTC
TRBV19	many	TRBJ2-2	TRBD1	CASSIGQGYTGELFF	TGTGCCAGTAGTATTGGACAGGGCTACACCGGGGAGCTGTTTTTT
TRBV6-1	many	TRBJ1-4	NA	CASSLRGGEKLFF	TGTGCCAGCAGCCTCCGAGGCGGTGAAAAACTGTTTTTT
TRBV7-2	many	TRBJ1-2	NA	CASSLDRTAYGYTF	TGTGCCAGCAGCTTAGATAGGACTGCCTATGGCTACACCTTC
TRBV27	many	TRBJ1-2	TRBD1	CASSLGGTGSGYTF	TGTGCCAGCAGTTTAGGGGGGACAGGGAGCGGCTACACCTTC
TRBV3-1	many	TRBJ2-2	TRBD2	CASSQEWDTSGGYGELFF	TGTGCCAGCAGCCAAGAGTGGGACACTAGCGGGGGTTACGGGGAGCTGTTTTTT
TRBV4-1	many	TRBJ2-7	TRBD1	CASSQERTGSYEQYF	TGCGCCAGCAGCCAAGAGAGGACAGGGAGCTACGAGCAGTACTTC
TRBV11-2	many	TRBJ2-3	TRBD2	CASSSGLAEADTQYF	TGTGCCAGCAGCTCGGGACTAGCCGAGGCAGATACGCAGTATTTT
TRBV20-1	many	TRBJ2-1	NA	CSAEDLFYNEQFF	TGCAGTGCAGAAGACCTTTTCTACAATGAGCAGTTCTTC
TRBV7-2	many	TRBJ1-4	NA	CASSYQGISNEKLFF	TGTGCCAGCAGCTACCAGGGGATTTCTAATGAAAAACTGTTTTTT
TRBV7-9	NA	TRBJ2-3	NA	CASSPSRTVRTQYFGPDTQYF	NA
TRBV28	NA	TRBJ2-2	NA	CASSTGFVTWELFF	TGTGCCAGCAGTACAGGTTTCGTAACCTGGGAGCTGTTTTTT
TRBV2	many	TRBJ1-1	TRBD1	CASSTEGGRSTEAFF	TGTGCCAGCAGTACCGAAGGGGGCAGGAGCACTGAAGCTTTCTTT
TRBV7-9	many	TRBJ1-2	NA	CASSSQGRPHYGYTF	TGTGCCAGCAGCTCGCAGGGGCGCCCCCACTATGGCTACACCTTC
TRBV20-1	many	TRBJ2-5	NA	CSARAGGEGETQYF	TGCAGTGCCAGGGCGGGCGGGGAAGGTGAGACCCAGTACTTC
TRBV19	NA	TRBJ2-1	TRBD1	CASSQDRGLASSYNEQFF	TGTGCCAGTAGTCAGGACAGGGGCCTAGCGAGCTCCTACAATGAGCAGTTCTTC
TRBV3-1	NA	TRBJ1-6	NA	CASSPSGAYNSPLHF	TGTGCCAGCAGCCCCTCTGGGGCCTATAATTCACCCCTCCACTTT
TRBV12-3/TRBV12-4	many	TRBJ2-5	TRBD2	CASSTGTSGRKETQYF	TGTGCCAGCAGTACCGGGACTAGCGGGAGGAAGGAGACCCAGTACTTC
TRBV12-3/TRBV12-4	medium-sized	TRBJ2-7	NA	CASSSDWSSYEQYF	TGTGCCAGCAGTTCGGACTGGTCCTCCTACGAGCAGTACTTC
TRBV10-3	many	TRBJ1-1	NA	CAASLDALGTEAFF	TGTGCCGCTAGCTTGGACGCCCTAGGCACTGAAGCTTTCTTT